The clone carrying this T cell receptor (beta chain) has more than one count but fewer than ten. No antigen is known for it. These data are taken from a study of T cell repertoires in cytomegalovirus infection. Overall study: Epitope selection comprised recently identified HLA-C-restricted CMV epitopes and well-studied HLA-B-restricted CMV epitopes. Indications of both CMV infection and matching HLA type were provided by public TCR beta signatures. Study-level findings and limits: Across the ex vivo response, the dominant clonotypes were HLA-C-restricted CMV-specific TCR beta clonotypes. Identification of carriers of CMV plus the relevant HLA was achieved through cumulative public TCR beta family frequency.

The CDR3 spans 12 residues. V gave up 0 bases and J gave up 14 bases, with 16 bases separating them. Germline CDR1 and CDR2: SQVTM and ANQGSEA. TCRdb passed the reads through MiXCR, listing each CDR3 protein once. The sample yields about 55,000 distinct CDR3 sequences, about a fifth seen once. The input for sequencing was CD8+ T cells from cultured PBMCs, taken from culture after CMV antigen stimulation. The sequence was collected from a human donor in good health (CMV status not recorded). Some clones in this sample may be carry-over from other donors' samples. The chain combines TRBV29-1 with TRBJ1-2; D unclear. The CDR3 DNA follows: TGCAGCGTTGAAGATGCCCTTACCCACGGGACCTTC. This translates into CSVEDALTHGTF.